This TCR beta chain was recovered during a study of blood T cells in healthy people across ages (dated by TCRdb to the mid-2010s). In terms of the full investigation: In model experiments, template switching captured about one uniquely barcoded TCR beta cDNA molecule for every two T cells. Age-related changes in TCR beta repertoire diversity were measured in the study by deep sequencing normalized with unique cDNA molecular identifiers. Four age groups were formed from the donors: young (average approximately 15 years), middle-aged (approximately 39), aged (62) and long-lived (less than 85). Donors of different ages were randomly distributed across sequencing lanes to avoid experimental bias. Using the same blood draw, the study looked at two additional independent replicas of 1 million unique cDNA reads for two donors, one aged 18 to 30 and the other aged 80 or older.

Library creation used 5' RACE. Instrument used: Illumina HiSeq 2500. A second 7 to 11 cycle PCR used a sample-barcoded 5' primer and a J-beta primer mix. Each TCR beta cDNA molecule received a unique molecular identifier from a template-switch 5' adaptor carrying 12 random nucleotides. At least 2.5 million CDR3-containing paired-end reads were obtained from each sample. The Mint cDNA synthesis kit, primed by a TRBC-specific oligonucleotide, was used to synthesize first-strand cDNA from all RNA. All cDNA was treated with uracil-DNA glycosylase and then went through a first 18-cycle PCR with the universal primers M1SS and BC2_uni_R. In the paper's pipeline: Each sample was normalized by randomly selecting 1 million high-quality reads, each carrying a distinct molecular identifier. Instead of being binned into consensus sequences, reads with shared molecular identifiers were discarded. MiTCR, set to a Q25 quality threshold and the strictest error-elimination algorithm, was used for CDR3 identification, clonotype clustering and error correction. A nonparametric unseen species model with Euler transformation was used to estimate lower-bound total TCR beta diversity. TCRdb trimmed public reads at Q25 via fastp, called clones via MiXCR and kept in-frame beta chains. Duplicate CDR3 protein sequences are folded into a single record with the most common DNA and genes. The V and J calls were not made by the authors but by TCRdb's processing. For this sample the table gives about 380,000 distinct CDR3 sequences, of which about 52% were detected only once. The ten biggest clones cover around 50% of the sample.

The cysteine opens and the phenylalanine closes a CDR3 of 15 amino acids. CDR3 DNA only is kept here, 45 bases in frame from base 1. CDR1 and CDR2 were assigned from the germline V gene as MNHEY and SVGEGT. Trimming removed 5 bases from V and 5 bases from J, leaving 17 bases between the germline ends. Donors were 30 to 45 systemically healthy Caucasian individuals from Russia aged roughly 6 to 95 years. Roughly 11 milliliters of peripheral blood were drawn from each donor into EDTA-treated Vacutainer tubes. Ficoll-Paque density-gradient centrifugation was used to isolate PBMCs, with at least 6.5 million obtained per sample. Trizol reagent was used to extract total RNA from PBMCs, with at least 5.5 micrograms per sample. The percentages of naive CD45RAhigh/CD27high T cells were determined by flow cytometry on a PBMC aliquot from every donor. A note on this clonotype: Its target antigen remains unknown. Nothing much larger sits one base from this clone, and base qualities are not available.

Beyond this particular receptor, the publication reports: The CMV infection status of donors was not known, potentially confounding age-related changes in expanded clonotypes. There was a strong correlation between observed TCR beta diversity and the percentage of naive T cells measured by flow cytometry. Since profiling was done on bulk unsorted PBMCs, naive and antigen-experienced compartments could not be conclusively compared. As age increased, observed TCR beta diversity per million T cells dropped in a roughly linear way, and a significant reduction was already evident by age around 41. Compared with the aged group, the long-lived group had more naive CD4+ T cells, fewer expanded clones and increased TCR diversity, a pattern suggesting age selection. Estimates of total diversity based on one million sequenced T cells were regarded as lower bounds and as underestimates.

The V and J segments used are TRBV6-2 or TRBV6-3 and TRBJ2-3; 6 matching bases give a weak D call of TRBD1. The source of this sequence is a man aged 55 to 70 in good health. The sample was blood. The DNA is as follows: TGTGCCAGCAGTCTTGCACAGGGATCCAAAGATACGCAGTATTTT. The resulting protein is CASSLAQGSKDTQYF.